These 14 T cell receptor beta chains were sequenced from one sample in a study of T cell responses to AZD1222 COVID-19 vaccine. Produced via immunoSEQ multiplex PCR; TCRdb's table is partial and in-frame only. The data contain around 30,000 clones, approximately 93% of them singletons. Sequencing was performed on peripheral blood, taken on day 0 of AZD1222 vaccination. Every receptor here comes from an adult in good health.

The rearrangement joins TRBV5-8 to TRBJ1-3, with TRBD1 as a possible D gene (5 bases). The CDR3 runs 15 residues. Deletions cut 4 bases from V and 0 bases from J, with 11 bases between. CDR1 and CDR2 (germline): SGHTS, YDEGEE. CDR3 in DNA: TGTGCCAGCAGCCCGGACACTAACTCTGGAAACACCATATATTTT. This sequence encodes CASSPDTNSGNTIYF. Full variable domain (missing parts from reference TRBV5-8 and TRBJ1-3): EAGVTQSPTHLIKTRGQQATLRCSPISGHTSVYWYQQALGLGLQFLLWYDEGEERNRGNFPPRFSGRQFPNYSSELNVNALELEDSALYLCASSPDTNSGNTIYFGEGSWLTVV.

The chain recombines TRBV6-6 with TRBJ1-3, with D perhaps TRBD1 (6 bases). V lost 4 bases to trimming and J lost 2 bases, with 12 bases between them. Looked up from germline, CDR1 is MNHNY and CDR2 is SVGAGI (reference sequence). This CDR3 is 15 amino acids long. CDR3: CASSSVQGTGNTIYF. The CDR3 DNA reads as TGTGCCAGCAGTTCCGTACAGGGAACTGGAAACACCATATATTTT.

CDR3 DNA: TGTGCCAGCCAGGGGAAGGCAGATACGCAGTATTTT. It yields the protein CASQGKADTQYF. V usage is TRBV12-3 or TRBV12-4 and J usage is TRBJ2-3; D is possibly TRBD1 (6 bases). V was shortened by 8 bases and J by 4 bases, with 10 bases between the two germline ends. The CDR3 spans 12 residues.

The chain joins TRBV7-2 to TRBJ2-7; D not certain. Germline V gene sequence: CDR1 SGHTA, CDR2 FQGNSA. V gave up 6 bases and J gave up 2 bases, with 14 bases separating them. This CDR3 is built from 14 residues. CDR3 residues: CASSFSLKPYEQYF. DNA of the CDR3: TGTGCCAGCAGTTTTAGTCTAAAACCCTACGAGCAGTACTTC.

Written as DNA, the CDR3 is TGTGCCAGCAAGGCGAGCCCCGTCGCCGGGGAGCTGTTTTTT. Translated, it gives CASKASPVAGELFF. The V call is TRBV6-4, the J call TRBJ2-2; D is undetermined. This CDR3 is built from 14 residues. Trimming removed 7 bases from V and 6 bases from J, with 15 bases in between. CDR1 is MRHNA and CDR2 is SNTAGT in the germline V gene.

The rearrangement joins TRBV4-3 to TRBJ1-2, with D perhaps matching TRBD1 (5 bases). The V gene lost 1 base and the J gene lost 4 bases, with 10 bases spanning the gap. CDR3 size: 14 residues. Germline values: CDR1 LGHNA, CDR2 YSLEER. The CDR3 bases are TGCGCCAGCAGCCAAGGCCGGGGCGGCTATGGCTACACCTTC. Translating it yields CASSQGRGGYGYTF.

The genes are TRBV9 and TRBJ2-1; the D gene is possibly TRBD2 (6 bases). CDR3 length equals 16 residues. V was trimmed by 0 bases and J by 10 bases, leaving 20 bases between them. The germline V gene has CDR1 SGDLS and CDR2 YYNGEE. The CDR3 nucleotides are TGTGCCAGCAGCGTAGGAGGGACTCGCTCTTCGGAGGAGCAGTTCTTC. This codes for CASSVGGTRSSEEQFF.

For the CDR3, the DNA is TGTGCCAGCAGTTACTCGATCCGGGACGGCTACACCTTC. Its translation is CASSYSIRDGYTF. J is TRBJ1-2 and V is TRBV6-5; perhaps TRBD1 as D (5 bases). There are 13 residues in the CDR3. Germline V gene sequence: CDR1 MNHEY, CDR2 SVGAGI. Trimming took off 0 bases at V and 8 bases at J, with 10 bases between the two ends.

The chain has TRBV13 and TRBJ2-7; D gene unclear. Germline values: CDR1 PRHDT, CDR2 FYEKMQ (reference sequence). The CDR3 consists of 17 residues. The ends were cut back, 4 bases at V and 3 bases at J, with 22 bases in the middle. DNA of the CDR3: TGTGCCAGCAGCTCATTCGACAAGATTGGGTGGGTCTACGAGCAGTACTTC. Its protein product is CASSSFDKIGWVYEQYF.

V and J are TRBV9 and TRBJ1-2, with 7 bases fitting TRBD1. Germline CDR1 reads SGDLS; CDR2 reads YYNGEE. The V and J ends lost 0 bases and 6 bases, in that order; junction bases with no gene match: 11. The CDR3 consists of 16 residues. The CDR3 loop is CASSVDGSTGIHGYTF. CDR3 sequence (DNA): TGTGCCAGCAGCGTAGACGGGTCGACAGGGATCCATGGCTACACCTTC. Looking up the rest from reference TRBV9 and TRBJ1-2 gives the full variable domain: DSGVTQTPKHLITATGQRVTLRCSPRSGDLSVYWYQQSLDQGLQFLIQYYNGEERAKGNILERFSAQQFPDLHSELNLSSLELGDSALYFCASSVDGSTGIHGYTFGSGTRLTVV.

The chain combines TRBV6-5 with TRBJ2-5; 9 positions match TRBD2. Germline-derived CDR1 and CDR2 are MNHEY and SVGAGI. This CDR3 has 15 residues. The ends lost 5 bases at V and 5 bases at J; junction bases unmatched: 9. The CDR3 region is CASSPGLAREETQYF. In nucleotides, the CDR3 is TGTGCCAGCAGTCCCGGACTAGCGAGGGAGGAGACCCAGTACTTC.

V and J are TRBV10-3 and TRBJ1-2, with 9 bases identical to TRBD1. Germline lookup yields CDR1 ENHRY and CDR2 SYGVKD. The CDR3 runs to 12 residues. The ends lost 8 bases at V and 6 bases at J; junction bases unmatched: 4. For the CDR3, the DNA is TGTGCCATCCACAACAGGGGGCATGGCTACACCTTC. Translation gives CAIHNRGHGYTF.

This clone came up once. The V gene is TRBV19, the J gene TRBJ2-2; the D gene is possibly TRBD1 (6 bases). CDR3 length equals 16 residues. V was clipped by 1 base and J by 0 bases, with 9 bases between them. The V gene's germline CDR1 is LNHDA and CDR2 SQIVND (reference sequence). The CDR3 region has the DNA TGTGCCAGTAGTATAGGAGCAGGGGCGAACACCGGGGAGCTGTTTTTT. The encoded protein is CASSIGAGANTGELFF.

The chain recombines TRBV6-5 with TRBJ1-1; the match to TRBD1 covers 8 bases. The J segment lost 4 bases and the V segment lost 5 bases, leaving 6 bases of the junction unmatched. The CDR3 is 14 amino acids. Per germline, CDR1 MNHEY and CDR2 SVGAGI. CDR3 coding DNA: TGTGCCAGCAGTCGGGGACAGGCGGTCACTGAAGCTTTCTTT. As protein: CASSRGQAVTEAFF.